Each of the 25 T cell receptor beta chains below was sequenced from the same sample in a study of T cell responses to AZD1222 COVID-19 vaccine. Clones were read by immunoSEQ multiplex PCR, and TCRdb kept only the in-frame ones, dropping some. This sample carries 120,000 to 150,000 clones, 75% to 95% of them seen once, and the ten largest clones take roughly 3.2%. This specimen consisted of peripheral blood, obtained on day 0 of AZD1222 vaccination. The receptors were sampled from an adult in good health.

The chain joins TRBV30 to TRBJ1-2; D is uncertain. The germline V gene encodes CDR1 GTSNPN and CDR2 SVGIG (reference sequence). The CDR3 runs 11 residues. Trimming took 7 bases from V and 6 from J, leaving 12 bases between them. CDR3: CASWLGDGYTF. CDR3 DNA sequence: TGTGCCTCTTGGTTGGGTGATGGCTACACCTTC.

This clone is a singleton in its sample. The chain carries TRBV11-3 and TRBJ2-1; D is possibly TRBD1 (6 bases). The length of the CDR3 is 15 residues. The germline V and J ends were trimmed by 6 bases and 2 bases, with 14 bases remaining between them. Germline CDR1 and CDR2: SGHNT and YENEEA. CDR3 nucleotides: TGTGCCAGCAGTCAAGGGGGACCCACCTACAATGAGCAGTTCTTC. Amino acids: CASSQGGPTYNEQFF.

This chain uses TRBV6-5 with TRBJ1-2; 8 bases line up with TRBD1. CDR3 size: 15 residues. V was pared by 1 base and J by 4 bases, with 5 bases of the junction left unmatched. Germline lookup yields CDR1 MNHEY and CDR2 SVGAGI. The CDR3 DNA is TGTGCCAGCAGTTACTTGTTACAGGGGGGCTATGGCTACACCTTC. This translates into CASSYLLQGGYGYTF.

CDR3 sequence (DNA): TGTGCCAGCAGCTGGGGACTGGGGGCTGAAGCTTTCTTT. Its protein is CASSWGLGAEAFF. The V and J genes are TRBV3-1 (or the pseudogene TRBV3-2) and TRBJ1-1, with D tentatively TRBD1 (5 bases). The germline V and J ends were trimmed by 5 bases and 6 bases, with 13 bases remaining between them. CDR3 length: 13 residues. Germline V gene lookup returns CDR1 LGHDT and CDR2 YNNKEL (reference sequence).

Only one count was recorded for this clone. The CDR3 sequence is CASGLGTGAYGQFF. CDR3 bases: TGTGCTAGTGGTTTGGGGACAGGGGCATATGGGCAGTTCTTC. This chain uses TRBV12-5 with TRBJ2-1; 9 bases line up with TRBD1. CDR1 LGHNT and CDR2 FRNRAP come from the germline V gene. The ends lost 1 base at V and 12 bases at J; junction bases unmatched: 7. This CDR3 region has 14 residues.

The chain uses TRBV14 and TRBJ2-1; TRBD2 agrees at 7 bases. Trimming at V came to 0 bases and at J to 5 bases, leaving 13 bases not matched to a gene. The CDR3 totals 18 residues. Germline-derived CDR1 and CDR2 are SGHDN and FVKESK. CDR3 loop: CASSQERGWVSGNNEQFF. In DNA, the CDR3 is TGTGCCAGCAGCCAAGAACGGGGGTGGGTCAGCGGGAACAATGAGCAGTTCTTC.

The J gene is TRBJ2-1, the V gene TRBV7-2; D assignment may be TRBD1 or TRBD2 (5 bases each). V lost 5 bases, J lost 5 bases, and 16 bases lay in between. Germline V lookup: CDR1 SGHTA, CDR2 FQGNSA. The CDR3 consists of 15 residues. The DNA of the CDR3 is TGTGCCAGCAGCCCCGGGACCGCAAGAAACAATGAGCAGTTCTTC. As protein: CASSPGTARNNEQFF.

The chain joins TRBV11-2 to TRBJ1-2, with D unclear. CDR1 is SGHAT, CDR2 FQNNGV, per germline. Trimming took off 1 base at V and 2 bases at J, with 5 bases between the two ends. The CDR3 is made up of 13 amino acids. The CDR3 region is CASSLGQNYGYTF. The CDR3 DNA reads TGTGCCAGCAGCTTAGGCCAGAACTATGGCTACACCTTC.

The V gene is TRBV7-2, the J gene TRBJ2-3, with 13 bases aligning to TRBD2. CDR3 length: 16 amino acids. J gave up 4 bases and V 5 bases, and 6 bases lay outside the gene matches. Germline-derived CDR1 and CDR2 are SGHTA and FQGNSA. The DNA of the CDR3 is TGTGCCAGCAGCCCGAGACTAGCGGGAGGTGCAGATACGCAGTATTTT. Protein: CASSPRLAGGADTQYF.

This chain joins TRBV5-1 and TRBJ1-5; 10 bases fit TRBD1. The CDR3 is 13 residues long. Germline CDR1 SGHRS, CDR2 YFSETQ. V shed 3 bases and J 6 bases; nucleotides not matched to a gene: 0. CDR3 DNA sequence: TGCGCCAGCAGCTGGACAGGGGGTCAGCCCCAGCATTTT. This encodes CASSWTGGQPQHF.

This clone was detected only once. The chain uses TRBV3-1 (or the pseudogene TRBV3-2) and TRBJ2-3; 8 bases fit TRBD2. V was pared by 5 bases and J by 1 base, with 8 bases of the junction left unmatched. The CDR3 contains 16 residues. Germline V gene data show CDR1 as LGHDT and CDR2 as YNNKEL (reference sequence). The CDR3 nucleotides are TGTGCCAGCAGCTACTTAAGCGGGAGTGGCACAGATACGCAGTATTTT. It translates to CASSYLSGSGTDTQYF.

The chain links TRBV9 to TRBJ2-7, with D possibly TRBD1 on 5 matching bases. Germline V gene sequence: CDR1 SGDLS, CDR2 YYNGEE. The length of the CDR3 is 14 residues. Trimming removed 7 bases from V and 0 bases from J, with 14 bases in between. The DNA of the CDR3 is TGTGCCAGCTCTCAGACGACAGTCTCCTACGAGCAGTACTTC. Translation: CASSQTTVSYEQYF.

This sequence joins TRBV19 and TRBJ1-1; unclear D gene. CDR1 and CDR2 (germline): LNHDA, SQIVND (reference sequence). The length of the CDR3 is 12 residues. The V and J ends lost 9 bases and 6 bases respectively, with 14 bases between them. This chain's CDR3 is CASSWGIAEAFF. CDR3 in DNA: TGTGCCAGCTCATGGGGTATCGCTGAAGCTTTCTTT.

The CDR3 here is CASSLQGALRRGQFF. CDR3 nucleotide sequence: TGTGCCAGCAGTTTACAGGGGGCCCTCAGACGGGGGCAGTTCTTC. The chain combines TRBV27 with TRBJ2-1, with 8 bases fitting TRBD1. This CDR3 has 15 amino acids. Losses at the gene ends were 2 bases for V and 12 bases for J; bases not matched to a gene: 12. Germline V gene data show CDR1 as MNHEY and CDR2 as SMNVEV (reference sequence).

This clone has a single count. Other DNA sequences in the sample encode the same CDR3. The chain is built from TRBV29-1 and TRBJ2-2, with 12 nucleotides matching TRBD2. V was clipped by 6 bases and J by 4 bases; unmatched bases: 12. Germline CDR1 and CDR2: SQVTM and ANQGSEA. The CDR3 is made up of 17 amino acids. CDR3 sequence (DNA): TGCAGCGTAGAAAGGCTAGCGGGGGGGCGAAGCACCGGGGAGCTGTTTTTT. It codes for CSVERLAGGRSTGELFF.

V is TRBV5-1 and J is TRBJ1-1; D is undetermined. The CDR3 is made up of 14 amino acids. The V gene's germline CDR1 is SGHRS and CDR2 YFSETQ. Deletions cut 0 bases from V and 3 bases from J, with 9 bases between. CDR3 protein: CASSLEGRYTEAFF. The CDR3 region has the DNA TGCGCCAGCAGCTTGGAGGGCAGGTACACTGAAGCTTTCTTT. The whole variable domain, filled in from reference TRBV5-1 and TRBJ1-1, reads KAGVTQTPRYLIKTRGQQVTLSCSPISGHRSVSWYQQTPGQGLQFLFEYFSETQRNKGNFPGRFSGRQFSNSRSEMNVSTLELGDSALYLCASSLEGRYTEAFFGQGTRLTVV.

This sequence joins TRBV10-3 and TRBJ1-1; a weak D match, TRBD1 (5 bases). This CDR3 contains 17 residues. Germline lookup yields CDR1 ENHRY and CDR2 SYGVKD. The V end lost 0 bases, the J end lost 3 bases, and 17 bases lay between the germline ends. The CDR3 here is CAISESGSGRAYTEAFF. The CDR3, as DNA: TGTGCCATCAGTGAGTCCGGGTCAGGGAGGGCGTACACTGAAGCTTTCTTT.

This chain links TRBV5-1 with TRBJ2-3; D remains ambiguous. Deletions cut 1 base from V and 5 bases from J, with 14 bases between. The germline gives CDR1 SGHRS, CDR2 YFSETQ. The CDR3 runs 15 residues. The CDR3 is CASSLMGPPGDTQYF. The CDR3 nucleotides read TGCGCCAGCAGCTTGATGGGTCCCCCGGGAGATACGCAGTATTTT.

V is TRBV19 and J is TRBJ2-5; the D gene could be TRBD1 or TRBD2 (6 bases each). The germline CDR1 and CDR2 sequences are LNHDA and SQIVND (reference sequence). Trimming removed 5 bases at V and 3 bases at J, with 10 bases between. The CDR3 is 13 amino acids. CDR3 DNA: TGTGCCAGTAGTTTCGGGGGCGAAGAGACCCAGTACTTC. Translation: CASSFGGEETQYF.

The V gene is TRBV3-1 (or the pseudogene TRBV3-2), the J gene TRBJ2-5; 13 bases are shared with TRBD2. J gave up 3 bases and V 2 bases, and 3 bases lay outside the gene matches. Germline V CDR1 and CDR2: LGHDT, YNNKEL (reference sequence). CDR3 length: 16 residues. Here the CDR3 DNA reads TGTGCCAGCAGCCAAATCACTAGCGGGGGGGAAGAGACCCAGTACTTC. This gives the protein CASSQITSGGEETQYF.

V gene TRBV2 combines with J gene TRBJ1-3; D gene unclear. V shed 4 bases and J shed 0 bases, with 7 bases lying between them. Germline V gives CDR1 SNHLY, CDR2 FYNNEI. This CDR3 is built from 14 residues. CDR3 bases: TGTGCCAGCAGTGTAGAGGCCTCTGGAAACACCATATATTTT. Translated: CASSVEASGNTIYF.

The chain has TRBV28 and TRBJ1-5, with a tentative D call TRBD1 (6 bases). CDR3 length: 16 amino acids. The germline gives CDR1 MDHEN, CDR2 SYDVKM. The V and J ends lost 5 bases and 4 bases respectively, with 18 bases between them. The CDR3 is CASSPEGGANNQPQHF. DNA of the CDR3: TGTGCCAGCAGTCCCGAGGGGGGGGCGAATAATCAGCCCCAGCATTTT.

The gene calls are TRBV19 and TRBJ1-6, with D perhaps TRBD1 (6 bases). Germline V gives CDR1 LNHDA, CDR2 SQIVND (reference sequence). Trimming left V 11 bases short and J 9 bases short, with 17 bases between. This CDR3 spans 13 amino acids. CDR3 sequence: CAAAGRGGSPLHF. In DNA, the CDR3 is TGTGCCGCCGCCGGCAGGGGCGGTTCACCCCTCCACTTT.

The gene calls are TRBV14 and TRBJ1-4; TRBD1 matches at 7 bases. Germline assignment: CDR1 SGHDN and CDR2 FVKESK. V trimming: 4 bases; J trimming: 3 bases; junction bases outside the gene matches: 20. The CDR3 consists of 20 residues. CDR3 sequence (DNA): TGTGCCAGCAGCCCCGAACTAAACCGGGACAGCCGGGGCTCTAATGAAAAACTGTTTTTT. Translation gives CASSPELNRDSRGSNEKLFF. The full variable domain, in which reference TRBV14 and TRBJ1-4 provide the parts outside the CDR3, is EAGVTQFPSHSVIEKGQTVTLRCDPISGHDNLYWYRRVMGKEIKFLLHFVKESKQDESGMPNNRFLAERTGGTYSTLKVQPAELEDSGVYFCASSPELNRDSRGSNEKLFFGSGTQLSVL.

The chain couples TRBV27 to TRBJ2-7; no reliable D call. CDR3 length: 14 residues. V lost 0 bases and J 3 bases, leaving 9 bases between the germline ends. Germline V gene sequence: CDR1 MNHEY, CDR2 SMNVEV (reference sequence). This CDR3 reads CASSLSGNGYEQYF. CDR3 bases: TGTGCCAGCAGTTTATCTGGGAACGGCTACGAGCAGTACTTC.